Listed here are 2 T cell receptor beta chains from one sample, sequenced in a study of tumor-infiltrating lymphocytes in primary liver carcinoma. Researchers generated TCR beta cDNA from about 0.5 ug of total RNA, relying on a constant-region primer. Library construction for TCR beta comprised three nested multiplex PCR rounds performed with slightly modified ARM-PCR. Investigators reported that the first two PCR rounds, at around 11 cycles each, used TRBV1-TRBV30 forward primers with a C-beta reverse primer. Each CDR3 protein gets one entry after TCRdb re-called the multiplex PCR reads with MiXCR. Of 300,000 to 400,000 distinct CDR3 sequences in the sample, more than 55% were seen once. Blood RNA came from unsorted whole blood; germline DNA was also extracted. Sample: peripheral blood. The receptor set was obtained from a man aged 35 to 55 with primary liver carcinoma and hepatitis B virus infection.

This chain connects TRBV18 to TRBJ2-1; 7 nucleotides align to TRBD1. With V trimmed by 6 bases and J by 5 bases, 4 bases remained unmatched. Germline lookup yields CDR1 KGHSH and CDR2 LQKENI. This CDR3 comprises 13 residues. CDR3 in amino acids: CASSHGQDNEQFF. The CDR3 coding sequence is TGTGCCAGCTCCCACGGACAGGACAATGAGCAGTTCTTC.

As to this clonotype: Just one base apart from a much larger clone, this may be a read error. J is TRBJ2-7 and V is TRBV4-2, with D possibly matching TRBD2 (5 bases). Germline assignment: CDR1 LGHNA and CDR2 YNFKEQ. V shed 1 base and J shed 3 bases, with 10 bases lying between them. CDR3 length: 14 amino acids. The CDR3, as DNA: TGTGCCAGCAGCCAAGTCGACGGGGACTACGAGCAGTACTTC. This encodes CASSQVDGDYEQYF.